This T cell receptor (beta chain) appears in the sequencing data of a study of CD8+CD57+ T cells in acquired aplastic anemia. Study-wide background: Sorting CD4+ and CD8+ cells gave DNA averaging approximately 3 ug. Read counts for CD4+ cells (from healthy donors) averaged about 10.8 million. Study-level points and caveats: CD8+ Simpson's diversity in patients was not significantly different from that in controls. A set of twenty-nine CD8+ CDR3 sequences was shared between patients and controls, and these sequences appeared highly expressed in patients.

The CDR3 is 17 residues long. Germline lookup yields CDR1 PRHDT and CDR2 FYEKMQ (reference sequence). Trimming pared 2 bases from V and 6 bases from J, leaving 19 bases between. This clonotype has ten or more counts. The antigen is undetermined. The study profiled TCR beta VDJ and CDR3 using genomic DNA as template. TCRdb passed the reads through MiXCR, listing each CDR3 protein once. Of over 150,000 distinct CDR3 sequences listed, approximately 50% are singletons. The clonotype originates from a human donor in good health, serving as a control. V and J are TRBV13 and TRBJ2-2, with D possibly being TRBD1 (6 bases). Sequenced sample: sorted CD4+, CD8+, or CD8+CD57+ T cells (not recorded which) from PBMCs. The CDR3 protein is CASSLSQTGGISGELFF. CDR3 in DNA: TGTGCCAGCAGCTTATCTCAGACAGGTGGTATATCCGGGGAGCTGTTTTTT.